The present TCR beta chain was sequenced within a study of T cells in Graves' hyperthyroidism and ophthalmopathy. Study-level background: Initial diagnosis, before any treatment, was when peripheral blood was collected.

This clonotype was seen a handful of times. Its specificity is not known. Researchers barred patients who had uncontrolled infection, other autoimmune disease, pregnancy or lactation. V was clipped by 6 bases and J by 9 bases, with 11 bases between them. Germline V gene data show CDR1 as SQVTM and CDR2 as ANQGSEA. There are 10 residues in the CDR3. Study-level findings and limits: Most thyroid clonotypes expanded above 0.001 appeared in blood too.

Amplification yielded TCR beta CDR3 regions, with RNA transcripts as the source. Carried out on the TCR CDR3, a first-round RT-PCR used the HTBI primer set. One entry per CDR3 protein results from TCRdb running MiXCR on the multiplex PCR reads. This table has some 350,000 distinct CDR3 sequences, approximately 15% appearing once. Material for sequencing was blood. V and J are TRBV29-1 and TRBJ1-1; D possibly corresponds to TRBD1 (5 bases). This receptor was identified in a woman in her late teens or twenties with Graves' hyperthyroidism that later progressed to Graves' ophthalmopathy. The CDR3 here is CSVGGDKAFF. The DNA of the CDR3 is TGCAGCGTGGGGGGGGATAAAGCTTTCTTT.